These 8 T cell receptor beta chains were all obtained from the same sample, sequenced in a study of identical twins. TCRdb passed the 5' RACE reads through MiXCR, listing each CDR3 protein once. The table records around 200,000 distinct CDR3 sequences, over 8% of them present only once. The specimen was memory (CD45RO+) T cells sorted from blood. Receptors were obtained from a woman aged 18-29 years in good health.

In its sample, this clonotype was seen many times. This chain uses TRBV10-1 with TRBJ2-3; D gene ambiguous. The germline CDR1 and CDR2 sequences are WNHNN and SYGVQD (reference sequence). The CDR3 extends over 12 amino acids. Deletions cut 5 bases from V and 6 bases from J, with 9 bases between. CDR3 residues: CASSTGPDTQYF. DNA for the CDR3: TGCGCCAGCAGTACGGGCCCGGATACGCAGTATTTT.

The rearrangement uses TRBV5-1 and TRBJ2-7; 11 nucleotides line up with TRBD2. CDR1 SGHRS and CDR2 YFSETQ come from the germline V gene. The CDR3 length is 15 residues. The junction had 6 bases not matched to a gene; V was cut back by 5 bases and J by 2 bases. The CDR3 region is CASRQTSGGAYEQYF. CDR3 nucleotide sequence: TGCGCCAGCAGACAAACTAGCGGGGGTGCCTACGAGCAGTACTTC.

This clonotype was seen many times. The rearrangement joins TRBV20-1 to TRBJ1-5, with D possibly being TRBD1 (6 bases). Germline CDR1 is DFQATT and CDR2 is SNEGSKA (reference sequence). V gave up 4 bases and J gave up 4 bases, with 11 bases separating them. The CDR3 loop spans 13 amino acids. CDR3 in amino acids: CSAKEQGNQPQHF. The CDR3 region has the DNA TGCAGTGCTAAAGAACAGGGTAATCAGCCCCAGCATTTT.

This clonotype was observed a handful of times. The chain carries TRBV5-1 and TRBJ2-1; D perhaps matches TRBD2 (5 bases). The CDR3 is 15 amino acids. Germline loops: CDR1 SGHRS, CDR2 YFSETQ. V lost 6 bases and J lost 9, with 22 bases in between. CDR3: CASKTDSAGVFEQFF. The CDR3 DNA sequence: TGCGCCAGCAAAACGGACTCAGCCGGGGTCTTTGAGCAGTTCTTC. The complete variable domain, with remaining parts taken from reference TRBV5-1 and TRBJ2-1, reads KAGVTQTPRYLIKTRGQQVTLSCSPISGHRSVSWYQQTPGQGLQFLFEYFSETQRNKGNFPGRFSGRQFSNSRSEMNVSTLELGDSALYLCASKTDSAGVFEQFFGPGTRLTVL.

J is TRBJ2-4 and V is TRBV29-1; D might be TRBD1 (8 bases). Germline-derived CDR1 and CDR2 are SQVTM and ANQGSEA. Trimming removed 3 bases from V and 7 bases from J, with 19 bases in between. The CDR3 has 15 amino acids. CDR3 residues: CSVDGGRTGRNIQYF. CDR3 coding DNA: TGCAGCGTTGACGGGGGGCGGACAGGGAGGAACATTCAGTACTTC.

CDR3 nucleotide sequence: TGCGCCAGCAGCCAACTCCAGGGGTCTGGGGCCAACGTCCTGACTTTC. Encoded protein: CASSQLQGSGANVLTF. This chain links TRBV4-3 with TRBJ2-6, with D possibly matching TRBD1 (6 bases). V dropped 2 bases and J dropped 1 base, with 9 bases sitting between them. The CDR3 is 16 residues long. CDR1 is LGHNA, CDR2 YSLEER, per germline.

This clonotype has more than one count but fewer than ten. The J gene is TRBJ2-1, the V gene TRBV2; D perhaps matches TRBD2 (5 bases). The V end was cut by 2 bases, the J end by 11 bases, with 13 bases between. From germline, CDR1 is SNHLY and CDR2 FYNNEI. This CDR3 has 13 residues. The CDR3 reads CASSETPAGKQFF. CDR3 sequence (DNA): TGTGCCAGCAGTGAAACTCCCGCGGGCAAGCAGTTCTTC.

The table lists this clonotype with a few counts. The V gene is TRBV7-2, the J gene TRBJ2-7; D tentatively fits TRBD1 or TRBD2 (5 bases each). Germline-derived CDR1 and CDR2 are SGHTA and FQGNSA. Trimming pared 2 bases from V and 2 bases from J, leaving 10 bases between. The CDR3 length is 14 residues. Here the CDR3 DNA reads TGTGCCAGCAGCTTACTGAGGGGAGCCTACGAGCAGTACTTC. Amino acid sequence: CASSLLRGAYEQYF.